These 13 T cell receptor beta chains came from one sample sequenced in a study of T cell responses to AZD1222 COVID-19 vaccine. Profiled with immunoSEQ multiplex PCR; TCRdb holds only in-frame clones, not every one. The profile covers some 170,000 clones, with around 89% appearing a single time and roughly 4% taken by the ten largest. Specimen: peripheral blood, collected 28 days after the second dose of the MenACWY control vaccine. Source of these receptors: an adult who received the MenACWY meningococcal vaccine as a control.

V gene TRBV18 combines with J gene TRBJ1-4, with 8 bases matching TRBD1. The CDR3 contains 17 residues. Losses at the gene ends were 3 bases for V and 1 base for J; bases not matched to a gene: 7. Per germline, CDR1 KGHSH and CDR2 LQKENI. The CDR3 here is CASSPGQGALTNEKLFF. As DNA, the CDR3 is TGTGCCAGCTCACCGGGGCAGGGGGCCTTAACTAATGAAAAACTGTTTTTT.

V gene TRBV24-1 combines with J gene TRBJ1-2, with D perhaps matching TRBD1 (5 bases). The V and J ends lost 5 bases and 1 base respectively, with 7 bases between them. Germline CDR1 and CDR2: KGHDR and SFDVKD. This CDR3 contains 13 residues. The CDR3 DNA is TGTGCCACCAGTGGGGGCAGTAACTATGGCTACACCTTC. Amino acid sequence: CATSGGSNYGYTF.

The chain is built from TRBV6-5 and TRBJ2-7; no clear D gene. Trimming shortened V by 8 bases and J by 0 bases, and 14 bases separated the two germline ends. Looked up from germline, CDR1 is MNHEY and CDR2 is SVGAGI. The CDR3 sequence is 14 residues long. CDR3 amino acids: CASSIEQFSYEQYF. The CDR3 coding sequence is TGTGCCAGCTCGATTGAACAGTTCTCCTACGAGCAGTACTTC.

This chain connects TRBV29-1 to TRBJ1-4; perhaps TRBD1 as D (5 bases). V lost 4 bases and J lost 3, with 9 bases in between. This CDR3 comprises 13 residues. In germline, CDR1 is SQVTM, CDR2 ANQGSEA. The CDR3 loop is CSVGGPSNEKLFF. The CDR3 nucleotides read TGCAGCGTTGGGGGACCTTCTAATGAAAAACTGTTTTTT.

The chain is built from TRBV7-9 and TRBJ1-1; 9 bases are shared with TRBD1. The V and J ends lost 3 bases and 8 bases, in that order; junction bases with no gene match: 7. CDR3 size: 14 residues. The V gene's germline CDR1 is SEHNR and CDR2 FQNEAQ (reference sequence). The CDR3 loop is CASSFGTGFFEAFF. CDR3 bases: TGTGCCAGCAGCTTCGGGACAGGGTTTTTCGAAGCTTTCTTT.

This sequence joins TRBV5-1 and TRBJ1-2; D is ambiguous. V lost 0 bases and J lost 4, with 10 bases in between. Germline CDR1 SGHRS, CDR2 YFSETQ. CDR3 length: 14 residues. The CDR3 loop reads CASSLVSGSYGYTF. In nucleotides, the CDR3 is TGCGCCAGCAGCTTGGTATCGGGCAGCTATGGCTACACCTTC.

The rearrangement joins TRBV21-1 to TRBJ2-1; the table gives TRBD2 as D, unverified against the DNA. TRBV21-1 is a documented pseudogene. The CDR3 extends over 20 amino acids. The CDR3 region is CASSKAARDRAGGPYNEQFF. CDR3 DNA sequence: TGTGCCAGCAGCAAAGCTGCCAGGGACAGAGCGGGAGGTCCCTACAATGAGCAGTTCTTC.

V and J are TRBV28 and TRBJ1-2; D remains unclear. Germline loops: CDR1 MDHEN, CDR2 SYDVKM. This CDR3 has 14 residues. With 2 bases removed from V and 4 bases from J, the gap between germline ends came to 11 bases. The CDR3 DNA sequence: TGTGCCAGCAGTTTAGGGCCAATCGTCTATGGCTACACCTTC. This codes for CASSLGPIVYGYTF.

The V gene is TRBV20-1, the J gene TRBJ1-1, with a tentative D call TRBD1 (5 bases). The V and J ends lost 7 bases and 2 bases respectively, with 8 bases between them. The CDR3 is 11 residues long. Germline V gene lookup returns CDR1 DFQATT and CDR2 SNEGSKA (reference sequence). As DNA, the CDR3 is TGCAGTGGGACACACAACACTGAAGCTTTCTTT. It encodes CSGTHNTEAFF.

This rearrangement joins TRBV19 to TRBJ2-1; TRBD2 matches 14 bases. Germline trimming cut 5 bases from V and 9 bases from J; bases unmatched to any gene: 6. The germline CDR1 and CDR2 sequences are LNHDA and SQIVND (reference sequence). This CDR3 region has 15 residues. The CDR3 DNA follows: TGTGCCAGTAGTTACGGGACTAGCGGGAGCTCTGAGCAGTTCTTC. It encodes CASSYGTSGSSEQFF.

This clone is a singleton in its sample. An end of the junction differs from the germline gene, which may be a read error. The chain carries TRBV30 and TRBJ2-6; TRBD2 matches 7 bases. This CDR3 region has 13 residues. CDR1 and CDR2 from the germline V gene are GTSNPN and SVGIG (reference sequence). The CDR3 reads CAGRGPGANVLTF. DNA of the CDR3: TGTGCCGGGAGGGGCCCTGGGGCCAACGTCCTGACTTTC.

This clone appeared a few times. The CDR3 DNA is TGTGCCAGCAGTTTGACAGCGAGGACTGAAGCTTTCTTT. Protein product: CASSLTARTEAFF. V is TRBV28 and J is TRBJ1-1; tentatively, D is TRBD1 (5 bases). CDR3 length equals 13 residues. Germline values: CDR1 MDHEN, CDR2 SYDVKM. Trimming shortened V by 3 bases and J by 5 bases, and 10 bases separated the two germline ends.

CDR3 in DNA: TGTGCCAGTAGTTTCCGGACGGAATATGGCTACACCTTC. As protein: CASSFRTEYGYTF. The rearrangement joins TRBV19 to TRBJ1-2; no firm D call. The CDR3 covers 13 residues. Trimming pared 5 bases from V and 5 bases from J, leaving 12 bases between. The V gene's germline CDR1 is LNHDA and CDR2 SQIVND (reference sequence).